These 20 T cell receptor beta chains share one sample of origin, sequenced in a study of T cells after yellow fever vaccination. TCRdb passed the 5' RACE reads through MiXCR, listing each CDR3 protein once. The sample records a few hundred thousand distinct CDR3 sequences, 3% to 4.5% being singletons. The sample here was PBMCs, taken on the day of the yellow fever booster vaccination. The source of these receptors is a man younger than 30 who received the YFV17D yellow fever vaccine.

There are many counts of this clonotype. The rearrangement uses TRBV9 and TRBJ2-3; 9 bases agree with TRBD2. The ends lost 3 bases at V and 5 bases at J; junction bases unmatched: 10. Germline CDR1 reads SGDLS; CDR2 reads YYNGEE. This CDR3 comprises 16 residues. This CDR3 reads CASSGLAGSPGDTQYF. CDR3 coding DNA: TGTGCCAGCAGCGGGCTAGCGGGATCTCCGGGAGATACGCAGTATTTT.

This clonotype was seen a few times. The rearrangement joins TRBV30 to TRBJ2-5; D is unclear. Germline V lookup: CDR1 GTSNPN, CDR2 SVGIG (reference sequence). The CDR3 length is 12 residues. V was cut by 0 bases and J by 11 bases, with 13 bases left in between. CDR3 in amino acids: CAWSVLGPLQYF. The CDR3 bases are TGTGCCTGGAGTGTACTCGGCCCCCTGCAGTACTTC.

This clonotype was observed many times. The chain carries TRBV7-2 and TRBJ2-1, with a tentative D call TRBD2 (6 bases). The CDR3 consists of 18 residues. The V gene's germline CDR1 is SGHTA and CDR2 FQGNSA. Trimming shortened V by 1 base and J by 7 bases, and 23 bases separated the two germline ends. CDR3 region: CASSLVHQRGTFRNEQFF. The DNA for the CDR3 is TGTGCCAGCAGCTTAGTTCACCAACGCGGGACTTTTAGGAATGAGCAGTTCTTC.

This clonotype occurred a few times. The J gene is TRBJ1-6, the V gene TRBV7-2; D not certain. V lost 4 bases to trimming and J lost 5 bases, with 6 bases between them. This CDR3 comprises 13 residues. CDR1 and CDR2 from the germline V gene are SGHTA and FQGNSA. DNA for the CDR3: TGTGCCAGCAGCTCCCCTAATAATTCACCCCTCCACTTT. Amino acids: CASSSPNNSPLHF. Full variable domain (missing parts from reference TRBV7-2 and TRBJ1-6): GAGVSQSPSNKVTEKGKDVELRCDPISGHTALYWYRQSLGQGLEFLIYFQGNSAPDKSGLPSDRFSAERTGGSVSTLTIQRTQQEDSAVYLCASSSPNNSPLHFGNGTRLTVT.

The chain is built from TRBV20-1 and TRBJ1-2; TRBD1 aligns across 7 bases. Germline values: CDR1 DFQATT, CDR2 SNEGSKA (reference sequence). This CDR3 spans 16 amino acids. The V segment lost 2 bases and the J segment 1 base; nucleotides outside the gene matches: 10. The CDR3 DNA reads TGCAGTGCTAGAAAAAAGGGACAGAAAAATAACTATGGCTACACCTTC. Translating it yields CSARKKGQKNNYGYTF.

This clonotype was observed many times. The V and J genes are TRBV19 and TRBJ2-5, with 8 bases fitting TRBD1. The CDR3 covers 14 residues. Germline CDR1 reads LNHDA; CDR2 reads SQIVND (reference sequence). V dropped 6 bases and J dropped 2; count of bases not matched to a gene: 5. CDR3 in DNA: TGTGCCAGTAGCCCGACAGGGGCGCAAGAGACCCAGTACTTC. It is translated as CASSPTGAQETQYF.

This clonotype was counted at least ten times. V and J are TRBV7-6 and TRBJ2-7; 7 bases map to TRBD1. Germline assignment: CDR1 SGHVS and CDR2 FNYEAQ. The CDR3 extends over 18 amino acids. J gave up 5 bases and V 4 bases, and 20 bases lay outside the gene matches. The CDR3 sequence: CASSSGAGGRKKVDEQYF. Written as DNA, the CDR3 is TGTGCCAGCAGCTCTGGGGCAGGGGGAAGAAAAAAAGTCGACGAGCAGTACTTC.

This clonotype has ten or more counts. The chain carries TRBV20-1 and TRBJ1-4, with a weak D call TRBD1 (6 bases). The germline V gene has CDR1 DFQATT and CDR2 SNEGSKA (reference sequence). V dropped 2 bases and J dropped 0 bases, with 10 bases sitting between them. The CDR3 runs to 15 residues. In DNA, the CDR3 is TGCAGTGCTAGACAATACAGGGCAACTAATGAAAAACTGTTTTTT. It translates to CSARQYRATNEKLFF.

The table lists this clonotype with many counts. This chain joins TRBV12-3 or TRBV12-4 and TRBJ2-3; 8 nucleotides align to TRBD2. V lost 5 bases, J lost 1 base, and 8 bases stayed unmatched. The CDR3 has 16 residues. CDR3 nucleotide sequence: TGTGCCAGCAGTCCCCGAGCGGGGGCCGGCACAGATACGCAGTATTTT. Its translation: CASSPRAGAGTDTQYF.

In this sample, this clonotype turned up many times. The V gene is TRBV19, the J gene TRBJ2-1; D is ambiguous. This CDR3 spans 16 amino acids. Looked up from germline, CDR1 is LNHDA and CDR2 is SQIVND (reference sequence). The V and J ends lost 0 bases and 0 bases respectively, with 9 bases between them. The CDR3 DNA sequence: TGTGCCAGTAGTATAGACGCCTATAGCTCCTACAATGAGCAGTTCTTC. Translation gives CASSIDAYSSYNEQFF.

This clonotype occurred many times. This chain joins TRBV7-9 and TRBJ2-5, with TRBD2 as a possible D gene (6 bases). There are 14 residues in the CDR3. Germline assignment: CDR1 SEHNR and CDR2 FQNEAQ (reference sequence). The V end was cut by 1 base, the J end by 5 bases, with 11 bases between. DNA of the CDR3: TGTGCCAGCAGCTTAGGGGGACTCGGGGAGACCCAGTACTTC. Amino acids: CASSLGGLGETQYF.

There are many counts of this clonotype. This chain connects TRBV12-3 or TRBV12-4 to TRBJ1-4; D is perhaps TRBD1 (6 bases). V lost 0 bases, J lost 7 bases, and 9 bases lay in between. This CDR3 is built from 14 residues. CDR3 nucleotides: TGTGCCAGCAGTTTAGCGGTCAGGGGTGAAAAACTGTTTTTT. It yields the protein CASSLAVRGEKLFF.

This clonotype was counted ten times or more. The rearrangement joins TRBV6-5 to TRBJ2-3; D uncertain. There are 15 residues in the CDR3. Trimming cost V 2 bases and J 2 bases, with 11 bases left between them. The germline gives CDR1 MNHEY, CDR2 SVGAGI. The CDR3 nucleotides read TGTGCCAGCAGTTACGGGTCGTCAGCCACAGATACGCAGTATTTT. Protein product: CASSYGSSATDTQYF.

The rearrangement links TRBV7-2 to TRBJ1-1; TRBD1 might be the D (5 bases). V lost 5 bases, J lost 7 bases, and 14 bases lay in between. CDR3 length equals 13 residues. The germline gives CDR1 SGHTA, CDR2 FQGNSA. CDR3 in amino acids: CASSPVVGGEAFF. In nucleotides, the CDR3 is TGTGCCAGCAGCCCAGTGGTGGGGGGTGAAGCTTTCTTT.

The chain uses TRBV7-2 and TRBJ1-3; D is ambiguous. V shed 2 bases and J shed 0 bases, with 11 bases lying between them. The CDR3 is made up of 16 amino acids. Looked up from germline, CDR1 is SGHTA and CDR2 is FQGNSA. The CDR3: CASSLIARRSGNTIYF. DNA for the CDR3: TGTGCCAGCAGCTTAATCGCCAGGCGCTCTGGAAACACCATATATTTT.

The V gene is TRBV3-1, the J gene TRBJ1-2; 8 bases map to TRBD1. The CDR3 has 18 amino acids. Germline V CDR1 and CDR2: LGHDT, YNNKEL (reference sequence). Trimming removed 1 base from V and 3 bases from J; junction bases left unmatched: 13. The CDR3 protein is CASSQAPGQDTSYYGYTF. The CDR3 DNA reads TGTGCCAGCAGCCAAGCACCGGGACAGGATACTAGCTACTATGGCTACACCTTC.

Ten or more counts support this clonotype. The chain employs TRBV4-1 and TRBJ1-3; D gene uncertain. CDR1 is MGHRA, CDR2 YSYEKL, per germline. There are 16 residues in the CDR3. Deletions cut 0 bases from V and 4 bases from J, with 13 bases between. CDR3 sequence reads: CASSQDRDHRGNTIYF. CDR3 DNA sequence: TGCGCCAGCAGCCAAGATCGGGATCACCGCGGAAACACCATATATTTT.

This clonotype was counted many times. The chain combines TRBV4-3 with TRBJ2-1; D ambiguous. Looked up from germline, CDR1 is LGHNA and CDR2 is YSLEER. With 0 bases removed from V and 9 bases from J, the gap between germline ends came to 9 bases. The CDR3 sequence is 13 residues long. The CDR3 sequence: CASSQELRFEQFF. Written as DNA, the CDR3 is TGCGCCAGCAGCCAAGAGCTCCGATTTGAGCAGTTCTTC.

This clonotype was counted many times. The chain links TRBV7-2 to TRBJ1-4; 7 bases match TRBD1. Germline CDR1 reads SGHTA; CDR2 reads FQGNSA. The CDR3 spans 14 residues. The ends lost 5 bases at V and 8 bases at J; junction bases unmatched: 8. The CDR3 here is CASSPRQGVEKLFF. CDR3 sequence (DNA): TGTGCCAGCAGCCCCCGACAGGGAGTCGAAAAACTGTTTTTT.

The V and J genes are TRBV6-5 and TRBJ2-1; no clear D. Trimming took 2 bases from V and 0 from J, leaving 8 bases between them. CDR1 is MNHEY and CDR2 is SVGAGI in the germline V gene. The CDR3 length is 15 residues. The CDR3 here is CASSYGVSSYNEQFF. The CDR3 nucleotides read TGTGCCAGCAGTTACGGGGTTAGCTCCTACAATGAGCAGTTCTTC.